The next 22 T cell receptor beta chains were all read from a single sample in a study of early T cells in non-severe SARS-CoV-2 infection. TCRdb reprocessed the 5' RACE reads with MiXCR, giving one entry per CDR3 protein. The data contain some 26,000 distinct CDR3 sequences, around 4.5% of them singletons. Material for sequencing was whole blood. All receptors derive from an adult who was a healthcare worker with PCR-confirmed SARS-CoV-2 infection or an uninfected control (not recorded which).

There are many counts of this clonotype. The chain has TRBV10-3 and TRBJ1-1, with D maybe TRBD1 (6 bases). Germline V CDR1 and CDR2: ENHRY, SYGVKD. There are 13 residues in the CDR3. V was pared by 10 bases and J by 3 bases, with 15 bases between. CDR3 sequence reads: CATGTQGDTEAFF. The CDR3, as DNA: TGTGCCACAGGGACACAAGGGGACACTGAAGCTTTCTTT.

In its sample, this clonotype was seen many times. V usage is TRBV20-1 and J usage is TRBJ1-6, with 9 nucleotides matching TRBD1. The CDR3 is 19 residues long. Looked up from germline, CDR1 is DFQATT and CDR2 is SNEGSKA (reference sequence). The ends lost 1 base at V and 0 bases at J; junction bases unmatched: 10. CDR3 DNA sequence: TGCAGTGCTAGAGGCCCACGGGACAGGGTTAGCTCCTATAATTCACCCCTCCACTTT. Translation: CSARGPRDRVSSYNSPLHF.

This clonotype was seen many times. CDR3 in amino acids: CSVEDPGAGGAFF. DNA of the CDR3: TGCAGCGTTGAAGATCCGGGGGCAGGGGGAGCTTTCTTT. The chain carries TRBV29-1 and TRBJ1-1, with TRBD1 matching 7 bases. CDR1 SQVTM and CDR2 ANQGSEA come from the germline V gene. V was clipped by 0 bases and J by 10 bases; unmatched bases: 8. The CDR3 totals 13 residues. The variable domain in full, with the rest retrieved from reference TRBV29-1 and TRBJ1-1, is SAVISQKPSRDICQRGTSLTIQCQVDSQVTMMFWYRQQPGQSLTLIATANQGSEATYESGFVIDKFPISRPNLTFSTLTVSNMSPEDSSIYLCSVEDPGAGGAFFGQGTRLTVV.

This clonotype was seen at least ten times. This chain links TRBV9 with TRBJ2-1, with TRBD1 matching over 7 bases. Germline V lookup: CDR1 SGDLS, CDR2 YYNGEE. The CDR3 has 13 residues. V trimming: 3 bases; J trimming: 6 bases; junction bases outside the gene matches: 3. CDR3 sequence (DNA): TGTGCCAGCAGCGCGGACAGGATCAATGAGCAGTTCTTC. It is translated as CASSADRINEQFF.

This clonotype was picked up many times. The chain links TRBV6-2 or TRBV6-3 to TRBJ2-7, with D hard to call. Germline assignment: CDR1 MNHEY and CDR2 SVGEGT. The CDR3 consists of 13 residues. Trimming stripped 8 bases from V and 1 base from J, with 12 bases between. CDR3 coding DNA: TGTGCCAGCGGGCCTTCCGTTTCCTACGAGCAGTACTTC. Protein: CASGPSVSYEQYF.

This clonotype came up many times. The chain has TRBV10-3 and TRBJ2-7; 9 bases agree with TRBD2. V lost 3 bases to trimming and J lost 2 bases; unmatched junction nucleotides: 8. CDR3 length: 16 amino acids. The germline CDR1 and CDR2 sequences are ENHRY and SYGVKD. CDR3 sequence (DNA): TGTGCCATCAGTGAAACGTCTAGCGGGGTTACCTACGAGCAGTACTTC. It specifies CAISETSSGVTYEQYF.

This clonotype was counted ten times or more. The rearrangement links TRBV4-3 to TRBJ2-6, with D possibly TRBD2 on 5 matching bases. This CDR3 region has 16 residues. Trimming left V 0 bases short and J 4 bases short, with 10 bases between. The germline V gene has CDR1 LGHNA and CDR2 YSLEER. The CDR3 DNA reads TGCGCCAGCAGCCAAGATACCCCGGGAGGGGCCAACGTCCTGACTTTC. This encodes CASSQDTPGGANVLTF.

This clonotype was detected ten times or more. The chain has TRBV7-9 and TRBJ2-7, with D possibly matching TRBD2 (5 bases). This CDR3 has 14 residues. Deletions cut 1 base from V and 6 bases from J, with 13 bases between. In germline, CDR1 is SEHNR, CDR2 FQNEAQ (reference sequence). The CDR3 DNA reads TGTGCCAGCAGCTTAGATTACGGGGTTAGCGAGCAGTACTTC. This encodes CASSLDYGVSEQYF.

This clonotype was observed many times. V and J are TRBV12-3 or TRBV12-4 and TRBJ2-3; D is possibly TRBD1 (5 bases). This CDR3 has 12 amino acids. The V end lost 1 base, the J end lost 6 bases, and 5 bases lay between the germline ends. This chain's CDR3 is CASSLEGDTQYF. The CDR3 DNA sequence: TGTGCCAGCAGTTTAGAGGGGGATACGCAGTATTTT.

This clonotype is deemed medium-sized. The chain links TRBV7-9 to TRBJ2-2; maybe TRBD1 (6 bases). The CDR3 spans 14 residues. Trimming removed 0 bases from V and 7 bases from J, with 9 bases in between. Germline V gives CDR1 SEHNR, CDR2 FQNEAQ (reference sequence). CDR3 sequence: CASSLAAGDGELFF. In DNA form, the CDR3 reads TGTGCCAGCAGCTTAGCGGCAGGGGACGGGGAGCTGTTTTTT.

This clonotype came up many times. This rearrangement joins TRBV9 to TRBJ2-7; 7 nucleotides agree with TRBD1. Germline values: CDR1 SGDLS, CDR2 YYNGEE. This CDR3 comprises 12 residues. V was pared by 4 bases and J by 3 bases, with 1 base of the junction left unmatched. CDR3 loop: CASSRDSYEQYF. The CDR3 DNA reads as TGTGCCAGCAGCCGGGACAGCTACGAGCAGTACTTC.

This clonotype was observed at least ten times. The chain links TRBV29-1 to TRBJ2-5; the D is unclear. Per germline, CDR1 SQVTM and CDR2 ANQGSEA. Trimming left V 1 base short and J 1 base short, with 10 bases between. The CDR3 has 14 amino acids. The CDR3: CSVEGADLQETQYF. Here the CDR3 DNA reads TGCAGCGTTGAAGGTGCAGACCTCCAAGAGACCCAGTACTTC.

This clonotype was found many times. The chain carries TRBV12-3 or TRBV12-4 and TRBJ2-2; D uncertain. The CDR3 covers 13 residues. V was cut by 5 bases and J by 3 bases, with 7 bases left in between. DNA of the CDR3: TGTGCCAGCAGTCGGACGGACACCGGGGAGCTGTTTTTT. Translation gives CASSRTDTGELFF.

This clonotype was seen repeatedly, ten times or more. This chain links TRBV6-1 with TRBJ1-3; unclear D gene. CDR3 size: 16 residues. Trimming left V 1 base short and J 0 bases short, with 10 bases between. CDR1 MNHNS and CDR2 SASEGT come from the germline V gene. CDR3 nucleotide sequence: TGTGCCAGCAGTGAAGAGCCCCCGGGCTCTGGAAACACCATATATTTT. It codes for CASSEEPPGSGNTIYF.

This clonotype was picked up many times. The chain joins TRBV30 to TRBJ1-6, with D tentatively TRBD1 (5 bases). CDR1 GTSNPN and CDR2 SVGIG come from the germline V gene (reference sequence). The CDR3 covers 14 residues. V lost 0 bases, J lost 8 bases, and 11 bases lay in between. The CDR3 protein is CAWSVRRVDSPLHF. The CDR3 nucleotides are TGTGCCTGGAGTGTACGCAGGGTCGATTCACCCCTCCACTTT.

This clonotype was seen at least ten times. The V and J genes are TRBV9 and TRBJ2-3, with unresolved D. In germline, CDR1 is SGDLS, CDR2 YYNGEE. Trimming stripped 0 bases from V and 6 bases from J, with 5 bases between. CDR3 length: 12 residues. The CDR3 is CASSVGSDTQYF. DNA of the CDR3: TGTGCCAGCAGCGTAGGGTCGGATACGCAGTATTTT.

This clonotype has at least ten counts. This chain links TRBV20-1 with TRBJ1-6, with TRBD1 matching over 9 bases. CDR3 length: 14 residues. Per the germline V gene, CDR1 is DFQATT and CDR2 is SNEGSKA (reference sequence). Trimming removed 5 bases from V and 10 bases from J; junction bases left unmatched: 9. Written as DNA, the CDR3 is TGCAGTGCTTCTCGGACAGGGGCGGGGTCACCCCTCCACTTT. Its protein product is CSASRTGAGSPLHF.

Ten or more counts support this clonotype. This rearrangement joins TRBV11-3 to TRBJ2-2, with D perhaps being TRBD1 or TRBD2 (5 bases each). The V and J ends lost 2 bases and 3 bases respectively, with 10 bases between them. The CDR3 is 15 residues long. Germline-derived CDR1 and CDR2 are SGHNT and YENEEA. CDR3 amino acids: CASSLTGTDTGELFF. Here the CDR3 DNA reads TGTGCCAGCAGCTTAACCGGGACCGACACCGGGGAGCTGTTTTTT.

This clonotype was observed many times. The V and J genes are TRBV7-3 and TRBJ2-2; D is possibly TRBD2 (5 bases). Between the trimmed V and J ends, which lost 3 bases and 4 bases, there was a span of 9 bases. The CDR3 is 14 amino acids. Germline V lookup: CDR1 SGHTA, CDR2 FQGTGA. CDR3 protein: CASSLNSGTGELFF. The CDR3 nucleotides are TGTGCCAGCAGCTTGAACAGCGGCACCGGGGAGCTGTTTTTT. Complete variable domain (other parts from reference TRBV7-3 and TRBJ2-2): GAGVSQTPSNKVTEKGKYVELRCDPISGHTALYWYRQSLGQGPEFLIYFQGTGAADDSGLPNDRFFAVRPEGSVSTLKIQRTERGDSAVYLCASSLNSGTGELFFGEGSRLTVL.

This clonotype was detected ten times or more. This sequence joins TRBV10-2 and TRBJ2-3; TRBD2 agrees at 7 bases. Germline lookup yields CDR1 WSHSY and CDR2 SAAADI. Unmatched junction bases numbered 5, after V lost 6 bases and J lost 5 bases. This CDR3 is built from 13 residues. CDR3 in amino acids: CASRGLVGDTQYF. The CDR3 bases are TGCGCCAGCAGAGGACTAGTCGGAGATACGCAGTATTTT.

This clonotype was picked up many times. The chain joins TRBV7-9 to TRBJ2-3; a possible D gene is TRBD2 (5 bases). The germline V and J ends were trimmed by 5 bases and 1 base, with 13 bases remaining between them. CDR3 size: 15 residues. The germline V gene has CDR1 SEHNR and CDR2 FQNEAQ (reference sequence). Written as DNA, the CDR3 is TGTGCCAGCAGCCAATCGGGATCTGGCACAGATACGCAGTATTTT. It translates to CASSQSGSGTDTQYF.

This clonotype was recorded many times. V and J are TRBV19 and TRBJ1-2; 10 nucleotides match TRBD1. Per the germline V gene, CDR1 is LNHDA and CDR2 is SQIVND (reference sequence). The CDR3 totals 15 residues. The V gene end was trimmed by 4 bases and the J gene end by 3 bases; junction bases not matched to a gene: 5. CDR3 protein: CASSKTGGADYGYTF. CDR3 coding DNA: TGTGCCAGTAGTAAGACAGGGGGCGCGGACTATGGCTACACCTTC.